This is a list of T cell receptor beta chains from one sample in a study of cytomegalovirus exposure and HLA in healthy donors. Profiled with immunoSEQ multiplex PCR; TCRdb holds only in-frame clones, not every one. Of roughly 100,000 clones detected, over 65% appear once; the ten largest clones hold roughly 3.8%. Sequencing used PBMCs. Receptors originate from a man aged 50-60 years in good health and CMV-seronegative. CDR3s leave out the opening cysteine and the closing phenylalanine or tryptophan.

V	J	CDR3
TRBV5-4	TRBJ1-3	TSSDRQGGNTIY
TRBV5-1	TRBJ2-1	ASSVTGSNEQF
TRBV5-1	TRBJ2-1	ASSLRSYGRALGSSYNEQF
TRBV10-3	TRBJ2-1	AVSGTSGRSINEQF
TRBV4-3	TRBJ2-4	ASSQERGSDIQY
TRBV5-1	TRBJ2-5	ASTRGQVQETQY
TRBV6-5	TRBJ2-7	ASSLTSSYEQY
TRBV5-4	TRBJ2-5	ASSPGGQSQETQY
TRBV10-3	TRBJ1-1	AIRGTEMNTEAF
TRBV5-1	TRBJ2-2	ASRLLDNTGELF
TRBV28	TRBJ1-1	ASRPGQVQTEAF
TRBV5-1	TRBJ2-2	ASSLAGGNTGELF
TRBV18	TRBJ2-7	ASSPPGIRGQY
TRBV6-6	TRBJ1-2	ASSYTSRLGYGYT
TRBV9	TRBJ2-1	ASSVEGGRETYNEQF
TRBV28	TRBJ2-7	ASSITSGQGARKY
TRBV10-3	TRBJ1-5	AISGDRVIQPQH